A single sample gave rise to the 5 T cell receptor beta chains below, sequenced in a study of T cell repertoires in cytomegalovirus infection (dated by TCRdb to between 2018 and 2021). The reads were generated on an Illumina HiSeq 1500. The public sequencing data were trimmed at Q25 with fastp and processed into clonotypes with MiXCR by TCRdb, which kept only in-frame beta chains. CDR3 protein duplicates are merged, each entry listing the most common genes and DNA. The sample table records hundreds of thousands of distinct CDR3 sequences; 20% to 25% of these occur just once. 7.5% to 9% of the sample belongs to the ten largest clones. Material for sequencing was CD8+ T cells from PBMCs. The receptors were sampled from a human donor in good health (CMV status not recorded). Some clones in this sample may be carry-over from other donors' samples.

The chain carries TRBV20-1 and TRBJ1-5; no reliable D call. Between the trimmed V and J ends, which lost 5 bases and 1 base, there was a span of 9 bases. Germline V lookup: CDR1 DFQATT, CDR2 SNEGSKA (reference sequence). The CDR3 spans 13 residues. CDR3 DNA: TGCAGTGCTGGCCTCCGGAGCAATCAGCCCCAGCATTTT. Residues: CSAGLRSNQPQHF.

A few counts support this clonotype. The CDR3 sequence is CASSEAFRGHWETDTQYF. The CDR3 region has the DNA TGTGCCAGCAGTGAAGCGTTTAGGGGGCACTGGGAGACAGATACGCAGTATTTT. This chain links TRBV6-1 with TRBJ2-3, with 7 bases identical to TRBD1. The CDR3 totals 18 residues. In germline, CDR1 is MNHNS, CDR2 SASEGT. Trimming at V came to 0 bases and at J to 3 bases, leaving 12 bases not matched to a gene.

The rearrangement links TRBV23-1 to TRBJ2-2; 9 positions match TRBD2. TRBV23-1 is reported as an ORF; its role is uncertain. There are 17 residues in the CDR3. V was clipped by 2 bases and J by 0 bases; unmatched bases: 4. CDR3 sequence (DNA): TGCGCCAGCAGTCAAGCTAGCGGGGACGCGAACACCGGGGAGCTGTTTTTT. The encoded protein is CASSQASGDANTGELFF.

This clonotype appeared once. Possible read error: a much larger clone is one base away. Since the CDR3 does not end with the conserved phenylalanine or tryptophan, this likely comes from a read error. The chain couples TRBV7-8 to TRBJ2-1, with D perhaps given as TRBD1 or TRBD2 (5 bases each). The CDR3 spans 17 residues. Germline CDR1 and CDR2: SGHVS and FQNEAQ. Deletions cut 1 base from V and 1 base from J, with 14 bases between. Written as DNA, the CDR3 is TGTGCCAGCAGCTTAGACAGTTGGGGGAGATCCTACAATGAGCAGTTCTTA. As protein: CASSLDSWGRSYNEQFL.

The chain combines TRBV9 with TRBJ2-1, with TRBD1 as a possible D gene (6 bases). CDR3 length equals 15 residues. V was pared by 3 bases and J by 2 bases, with 12 bases between. Germline V gene sequence: CDR1 SGDLS, CDR2 YYNGEE. The CDR3 is CASSGGGLPYNEQFF. The CDR3 DNA is TGTGCCAGCAGCGGTGGGGGCCTTCCCTACAATGAGCAGTTCTTC.